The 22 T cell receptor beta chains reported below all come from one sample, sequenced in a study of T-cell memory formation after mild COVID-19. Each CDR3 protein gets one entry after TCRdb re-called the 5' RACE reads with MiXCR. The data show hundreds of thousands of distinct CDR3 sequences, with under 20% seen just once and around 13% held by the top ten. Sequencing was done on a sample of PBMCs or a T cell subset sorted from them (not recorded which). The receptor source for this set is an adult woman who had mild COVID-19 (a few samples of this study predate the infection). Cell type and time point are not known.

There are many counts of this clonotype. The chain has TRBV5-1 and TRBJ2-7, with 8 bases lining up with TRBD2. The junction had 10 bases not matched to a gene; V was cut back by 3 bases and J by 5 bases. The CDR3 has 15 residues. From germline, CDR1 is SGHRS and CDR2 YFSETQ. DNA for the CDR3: TGCGCCAGCAGCTCAAGATCGGGACTAGTAAACGAGCAGTACTTC. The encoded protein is CASSSRSGLVNEQYF. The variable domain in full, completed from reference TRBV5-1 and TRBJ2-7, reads KAGVTQTPRYLIKTRGQQVTLSCSPISGHRSVSWYQQTPGQGLQFLFEYFSETQRNKGNFPGRFSGRQFSNSRSEMNVSTLELGDSALYLCASSSRSGLVNEQYFGPGTRLTVT.

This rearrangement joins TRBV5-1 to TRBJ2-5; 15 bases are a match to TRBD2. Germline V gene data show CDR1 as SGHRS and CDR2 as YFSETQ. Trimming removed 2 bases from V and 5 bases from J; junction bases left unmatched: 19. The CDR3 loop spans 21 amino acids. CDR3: CASSLSYYWTSGRAGKETQYF. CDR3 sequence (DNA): TGCGCCAGCAGCTTATCCTATTACTGGACTAGCGGGAGGGCGGGGAAGGAGACCCAGTACTTC.

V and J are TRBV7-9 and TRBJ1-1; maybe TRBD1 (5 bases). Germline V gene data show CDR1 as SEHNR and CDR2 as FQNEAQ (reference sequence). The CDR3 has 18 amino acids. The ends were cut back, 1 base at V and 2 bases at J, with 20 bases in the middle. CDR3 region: CASSLVFQGLGDNTEAFF. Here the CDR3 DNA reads TGTGCCAGCAGCTTAGTATTTCAGGGTCTGGGTGATAACACTGAAGCTTTCTTT.

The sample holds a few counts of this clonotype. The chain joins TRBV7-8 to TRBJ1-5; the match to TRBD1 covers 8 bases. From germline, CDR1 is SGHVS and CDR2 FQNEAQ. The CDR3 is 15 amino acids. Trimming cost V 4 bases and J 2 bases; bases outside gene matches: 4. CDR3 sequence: CASSSQTGGNQPQHF. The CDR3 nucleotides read TGTGCCAGCAGCTCGCAGACAGGGGGCAATCAGCCCCAGCATTTT.

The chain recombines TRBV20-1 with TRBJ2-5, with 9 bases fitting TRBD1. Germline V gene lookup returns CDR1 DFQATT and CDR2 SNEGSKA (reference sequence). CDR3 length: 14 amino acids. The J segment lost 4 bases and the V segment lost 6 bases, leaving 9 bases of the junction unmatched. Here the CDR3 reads CSANRPGQGETQYF. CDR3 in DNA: TGCAGTGCCAACCGCCCGGGACAGGGAGAGACCCAGTACTTC.

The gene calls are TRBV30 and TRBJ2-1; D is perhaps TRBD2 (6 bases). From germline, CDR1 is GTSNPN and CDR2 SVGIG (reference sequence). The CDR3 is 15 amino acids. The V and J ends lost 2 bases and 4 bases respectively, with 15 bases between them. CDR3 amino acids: CAWSPGTATYNEQFF. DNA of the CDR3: TGTGCCTGGAGTCCCGGGACTGCGACGTACAATGAGCAGTTCTTC.

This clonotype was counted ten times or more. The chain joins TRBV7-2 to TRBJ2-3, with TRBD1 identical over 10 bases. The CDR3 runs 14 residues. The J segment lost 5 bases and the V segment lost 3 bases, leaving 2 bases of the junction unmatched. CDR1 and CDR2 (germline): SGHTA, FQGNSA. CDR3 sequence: CASSLDRGGDTQYF. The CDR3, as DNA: TGTGCCAGCAGCTTGGACAGGGGGGGAGATACGCAGTATTTT.

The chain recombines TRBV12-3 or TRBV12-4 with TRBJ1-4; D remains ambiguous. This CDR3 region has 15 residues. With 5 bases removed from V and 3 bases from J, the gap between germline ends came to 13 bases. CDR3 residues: CASSPPGSSNEKLFF. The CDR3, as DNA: TGTGCCAGCAGTCCACCGGGGTCATCTAATGAAAAACTGTTTTTT.

The CDR3 region has the DNA TGCAGTGCTAGAGATTATAGGCTCACTAATGAAAAACTGTTTTTT. This encodes CSARDYRLTNEKLFF. This sequence joins TRBV20-1 and TRBJ1-4; no clear D gene. The CDR3 consists of 15 residues. Germline loops: CDR1 DFQATT, CDR2 SNEGSKA (reference sequence). V lost 0 bases to trimming and J lost 2 bases, with 10 bases between them.

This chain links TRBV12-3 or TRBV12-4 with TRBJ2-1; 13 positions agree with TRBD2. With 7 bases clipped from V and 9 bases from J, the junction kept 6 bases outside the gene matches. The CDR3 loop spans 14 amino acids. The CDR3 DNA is TGTGCCAGCACCAGGACTAGCGGGGGAACTGAGCAGTTCTTC. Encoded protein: CASTRTSGGTEQFF.

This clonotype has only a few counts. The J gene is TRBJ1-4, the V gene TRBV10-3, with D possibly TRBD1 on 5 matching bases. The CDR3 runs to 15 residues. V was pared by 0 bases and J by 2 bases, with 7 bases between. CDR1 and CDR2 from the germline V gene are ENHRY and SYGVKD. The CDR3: CAISESAGTNEKLFF. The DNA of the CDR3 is TGTGCCATCAGTGAGTCAGCAGGGACTAATGAAAAACTGTTTTTT.

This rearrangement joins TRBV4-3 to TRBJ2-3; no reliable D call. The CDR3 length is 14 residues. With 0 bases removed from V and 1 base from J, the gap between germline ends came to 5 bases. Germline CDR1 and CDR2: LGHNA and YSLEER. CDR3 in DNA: TGCGCCAGCAGCCAAGATCACGGCACAGATACGCAGTATTTT. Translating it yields CASSQDHGTDTQYF.

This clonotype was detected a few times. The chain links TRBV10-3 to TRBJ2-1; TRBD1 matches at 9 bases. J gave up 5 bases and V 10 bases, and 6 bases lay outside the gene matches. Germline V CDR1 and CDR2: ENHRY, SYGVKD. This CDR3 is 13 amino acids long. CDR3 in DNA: TGTGCCACCTCCGGGACAGGGAACAATGAGCAGTTCTTC. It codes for CATSGTGNNEQFF.

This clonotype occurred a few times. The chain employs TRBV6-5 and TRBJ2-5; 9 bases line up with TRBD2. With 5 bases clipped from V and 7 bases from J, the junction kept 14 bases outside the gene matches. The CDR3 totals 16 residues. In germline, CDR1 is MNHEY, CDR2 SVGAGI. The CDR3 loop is CASSPGGGGFLRTQYF. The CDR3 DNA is TGTGCCAGCAGTCCCGGCGGGGGGGGCTTCCTTAGGACCCAGTACTTC.

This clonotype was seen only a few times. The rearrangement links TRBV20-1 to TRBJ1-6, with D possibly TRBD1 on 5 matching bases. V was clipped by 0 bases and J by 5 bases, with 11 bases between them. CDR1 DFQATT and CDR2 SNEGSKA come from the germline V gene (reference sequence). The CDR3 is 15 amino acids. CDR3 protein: CSARDRRGNNSPLHF. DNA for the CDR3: TGCAGTGCTAGAGATAGACGGGGCAATAATTCACCCCTCCACTTT.

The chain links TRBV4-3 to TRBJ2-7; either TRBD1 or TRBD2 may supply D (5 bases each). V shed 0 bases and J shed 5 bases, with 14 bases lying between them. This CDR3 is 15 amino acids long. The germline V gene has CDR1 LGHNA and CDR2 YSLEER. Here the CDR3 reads CASSQERSRDDEQYF. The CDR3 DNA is TGCGCCAGCAGCCAAGAACGGAGCAGGGACGACGAGCAGTACTTC.

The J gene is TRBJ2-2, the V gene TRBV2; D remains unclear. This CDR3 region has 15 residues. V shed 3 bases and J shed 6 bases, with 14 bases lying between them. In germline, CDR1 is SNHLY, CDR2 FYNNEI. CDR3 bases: TGTGCCAGCAGTGAGAACATGGGGTCGCCCGGGGAGCTGTTTTTT. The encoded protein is CASSENMGSPGELFF. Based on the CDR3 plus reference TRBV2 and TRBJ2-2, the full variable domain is EPEVTQTPSHQVTQMGQEVILRCVPISNHLYFYWYRQILGQKVEFLVSFYNNEISEKSEIFDDQFSVERPDGSNFTLKIRSTKLEDSAMYFCASSENMGSPGELFFGEGSRLTVL.

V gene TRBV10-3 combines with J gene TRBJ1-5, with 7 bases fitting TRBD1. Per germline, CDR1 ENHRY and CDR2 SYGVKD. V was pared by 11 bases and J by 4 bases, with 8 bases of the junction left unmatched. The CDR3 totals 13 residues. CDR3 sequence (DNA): TGTGCCGTTAATTCAGGGGGAAATCAGCCCCAGCATTTT. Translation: CAVNSGGNQPQHF.

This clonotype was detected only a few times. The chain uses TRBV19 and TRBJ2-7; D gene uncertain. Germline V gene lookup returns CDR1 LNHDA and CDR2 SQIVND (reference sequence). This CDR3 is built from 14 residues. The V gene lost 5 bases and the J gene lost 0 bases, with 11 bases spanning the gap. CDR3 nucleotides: TGTGCCAGTAGTCTCACAGCCAGCTCCTACGAGCAGTACTTC. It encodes CASSLTASSYEQYF.

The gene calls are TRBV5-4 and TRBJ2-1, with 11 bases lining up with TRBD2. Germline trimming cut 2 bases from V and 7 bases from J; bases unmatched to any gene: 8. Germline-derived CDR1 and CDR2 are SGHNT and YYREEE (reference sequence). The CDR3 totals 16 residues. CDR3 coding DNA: TGTGCCAGCAGCTTTGGTCGGCTAGCGGGGGGTAATGAGCAGTTCTTC. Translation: CASSFGRLAGGNEQFF.

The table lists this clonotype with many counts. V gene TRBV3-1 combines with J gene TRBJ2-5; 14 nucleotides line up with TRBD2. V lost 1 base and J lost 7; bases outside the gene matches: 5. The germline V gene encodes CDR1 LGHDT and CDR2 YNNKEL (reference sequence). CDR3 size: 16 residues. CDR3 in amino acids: CASSQGTSGRLGTQYF. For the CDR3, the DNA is TGTGCCAGCAGCCAAGGGACTAGCGGGAGGTTGGGGACCCAGTACTTC.

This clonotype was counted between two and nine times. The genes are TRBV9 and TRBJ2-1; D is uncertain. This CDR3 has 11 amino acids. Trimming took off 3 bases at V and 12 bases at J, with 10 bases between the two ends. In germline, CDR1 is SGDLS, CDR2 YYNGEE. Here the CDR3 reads CASSAVGPQFF. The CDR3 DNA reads TGTGCCAGCAGCGCCGTCGGGCCGCAGTTCTTC.